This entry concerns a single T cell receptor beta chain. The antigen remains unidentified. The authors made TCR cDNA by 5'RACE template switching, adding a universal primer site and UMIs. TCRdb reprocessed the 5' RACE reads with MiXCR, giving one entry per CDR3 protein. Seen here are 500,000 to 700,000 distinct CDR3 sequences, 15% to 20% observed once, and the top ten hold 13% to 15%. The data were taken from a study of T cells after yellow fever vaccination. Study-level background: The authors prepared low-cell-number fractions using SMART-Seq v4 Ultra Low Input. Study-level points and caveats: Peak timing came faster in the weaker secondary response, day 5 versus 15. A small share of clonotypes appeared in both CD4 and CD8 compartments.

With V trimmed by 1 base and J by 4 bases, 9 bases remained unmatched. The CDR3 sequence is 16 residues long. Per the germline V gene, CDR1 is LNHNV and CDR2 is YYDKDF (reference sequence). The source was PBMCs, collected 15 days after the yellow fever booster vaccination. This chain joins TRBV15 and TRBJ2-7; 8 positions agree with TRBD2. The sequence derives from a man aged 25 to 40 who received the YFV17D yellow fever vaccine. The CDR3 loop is CATSRGWSASGYEQYF. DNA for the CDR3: TGTGCCACCAGCAGAGGGTGGTCGGCTAGCGGGTACGAGCAGTACTTC.